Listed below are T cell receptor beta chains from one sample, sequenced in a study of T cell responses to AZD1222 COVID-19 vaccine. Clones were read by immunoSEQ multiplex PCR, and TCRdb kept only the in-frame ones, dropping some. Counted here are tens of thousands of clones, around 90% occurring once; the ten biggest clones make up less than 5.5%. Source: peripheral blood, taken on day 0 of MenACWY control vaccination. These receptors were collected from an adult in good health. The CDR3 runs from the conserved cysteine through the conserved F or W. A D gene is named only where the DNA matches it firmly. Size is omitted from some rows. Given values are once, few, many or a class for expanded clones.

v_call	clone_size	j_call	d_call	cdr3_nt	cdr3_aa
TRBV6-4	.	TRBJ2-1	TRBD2	TGTGCCAGCAGTGGCGGGACTAGCGGCCACAATGAGCAGTTCTTC	CASSGGTSGHNEQFF
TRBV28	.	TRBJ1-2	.	TGTGCCAGCAGTTCGGGGTTTTTATATGGCTACACCTTC	CASSSGFLYGYTF
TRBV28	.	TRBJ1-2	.	TGTGCCAGCAGTTTCCCGGGTGGCTACACCTTC	CASSFPGGYTF
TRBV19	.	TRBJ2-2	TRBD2	TGTGCCAGTAAGAGGGGTCGCGGGAGCGGCGGGGAGCTGTTTTTT	CASKRGRGSGGELFF
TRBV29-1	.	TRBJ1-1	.	TGCAGCGTTGGCCTAGCTGGGGGGCGGCCTGAAGCTTTCTTT	CSVGLAGGRPEAFF
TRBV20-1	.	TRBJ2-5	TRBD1	TGCAGTGCTAGTACTGACCTGAACAGGGGAAAGGAAGAGACCCAGTACTTC	CSASTDLNRGKEETQYF
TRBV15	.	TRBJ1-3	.	TGTGCCACCAGCAGAGAGAAAATCTCTGGAAACACCATATATTTT	CATSREKISGNTIYF
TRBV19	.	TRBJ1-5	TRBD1	TGTGCCAGTCTTAAGGGGGCCTATAGCAATCAGCCCCAGCATTTT	CASLKGAYSNQPQHF
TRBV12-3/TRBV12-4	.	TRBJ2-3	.	TGTGCCAGCAGCCGTCTTAGCACAGATACGCAGTATTTT	CASSRLSTDTQYF
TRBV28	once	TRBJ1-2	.	TGTGCCAGCAGTTCCCGGGACGCCTGGTCCCACACCTTC	CASSSRDAWSHTF
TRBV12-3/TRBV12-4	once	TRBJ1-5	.	TGTGCCAGCGGGTCCGGGGATCAGCCCCAGCATTTT	CASGSGDQPQHF
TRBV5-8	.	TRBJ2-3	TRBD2	TGTGCCAGCACTCAACCTGCGCTAGCGGGAGGGCGTGCCAAGGATACGCAGTATTTT	CASTQPALAGGRAKDTQYF
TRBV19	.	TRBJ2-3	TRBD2	TGTGCCAGTAGTATGATCCCTAGCGGGACCCGAGATACGCAGTATTTT	CASSMIPSGTRDTQYF
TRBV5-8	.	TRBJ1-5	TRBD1	TGTGCCAGCAGCCGGGACAGGGAAGGCAATCAGCCCCAGCATTTT	CASSRDREGNQPQHF
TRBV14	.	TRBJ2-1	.	TGTGCCAGCAGCCACGGGCAGGGGTGGAGCAATGAGCAGTTCTTC	CASSHGQGWSNEQFF
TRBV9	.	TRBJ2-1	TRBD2	TGTGCCAGCAGCGCAGGACTAGCGGGATTAGGTGAGCAGTTCTTC	CASSAGLAGLGEQFF
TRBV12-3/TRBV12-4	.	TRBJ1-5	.	TGTGCCAGCAGTTTACCCCCAGGTCAGCCCCAGCATTTT	CASSLPPGQPQHF
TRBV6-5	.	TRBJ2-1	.	TGTGCCAGCAGTTACTCAGGAAGGAATGAGCAGTTCTTC	CASSYSGRNEQFF
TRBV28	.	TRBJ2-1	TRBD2	TGTGCCAGCAGTGAGGGACTAGCGGACCACTACAATGAGCAGTTCTTC	CASSEGLADHYNEQFF
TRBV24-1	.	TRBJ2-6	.	TGTGCCACCGCTCCTGGGGCAACTGGGGCCAACGTCCTGACTTTC	CATAPGATGANVLTF
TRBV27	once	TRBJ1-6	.	TGTGCCACCGCCGAGGGGGGCCGGTCACCCCTCCACTTT	CATAEGGRSPLHF
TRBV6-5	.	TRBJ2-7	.	TGTGCCAGCAGTCCCGGGTCAGAGCAGTACTTC	CASSPGSEQYF
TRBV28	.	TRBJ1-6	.	TGTGCCAGCAGTTTAGCCTATATTCGTTCACCCCTCCACTTT	CASSLAYIRSPLHF
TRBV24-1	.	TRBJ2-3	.	TGTGCCGGCGGGCGGGACTCGCGGTGTACGCAGTATTTT	CAGGRDSRCTQYF
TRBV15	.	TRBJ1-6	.	TGTGCCACCAGCAGTGGGACGTCAAATAATTCACCCCTCCACTTT	CATSSGTSNNSPLHF
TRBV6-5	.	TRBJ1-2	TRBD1	TGTGCCAGCAGTACGGACAGGGCGTCGGGCGGCTACACCTTC	CASSTDRASGGYTF
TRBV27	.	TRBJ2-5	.	TGTGCCAGCTCCCGACTACCTAGGTACCAAGAGACCCAGTACTTC	CASSRLPRYQETQYF
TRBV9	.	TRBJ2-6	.	TGTGCCAGCAGCCCCCAGTCGGGGGCGGGTGGGGCCAACGTCCTGACTTTC	CASSPQSGAGGANVLTF
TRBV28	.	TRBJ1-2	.	TGTGCCAGCAGTTTTATGTCAGTTGAGGGCTACACCTTC	CASSFMSVEGYTF
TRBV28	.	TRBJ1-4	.	TGTGCCAGCAGTTTTTCGGGGGCTAATGAAAAACTGTTTTTT	CASSFSGANEKLFF
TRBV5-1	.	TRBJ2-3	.	TGCGCCAGCAGCGTGGGCAGCACTAGCACAGATACGCAGTATTTT	CASSVGSTSTDTQYF
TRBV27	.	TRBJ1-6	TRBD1	TGTGCCAGCACTACTTATCCGGGACAGAATAATTCACCCCTCCACTTT	CASTTYPGQNNSPLHF
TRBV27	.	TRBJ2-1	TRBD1	TGTGCCAGCAGGATAGGACAGGGGGCCCTGAATGAGCAGTTCTTC	CASRIGQGALNEQFF
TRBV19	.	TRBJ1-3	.	TGTGCCAGTAGAAAAGACAGAAGCTCTGGAAACACCATATATTTT	CASRKDRSSGNTIYF
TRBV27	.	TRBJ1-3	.	TGTGCCAGCAGTTTGGTGGGGGGAGGAAACACCATATATTTT	CASSLVGGGNTIYF
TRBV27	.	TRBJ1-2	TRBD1	TGTGCCAGCAGTCCGAACAGGGGGCATCTTGGCTACACCTTC	CASSPNRGHLGYTF
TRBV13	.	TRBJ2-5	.	TGTGCCAGCAGCACCCGAAGGGGCCTGAGGACCCAGTACTTC	CASSTRRGLRTQYF
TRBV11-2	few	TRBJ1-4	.	TGTGCCAGCAGCTTACTCTTATCGGGAGAAAAACTGTTTTTT	CASSLLLSGEKLFF
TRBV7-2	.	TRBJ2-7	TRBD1	TGTGCCAGCAGCTGGGACAGGGACTACGAGCAGTACTTC	CASSWDRDYEQYF
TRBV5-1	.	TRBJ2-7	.	TGCGCCAGCAGCTCGGGAACCCGCTACGAGCAGTACTTC	CASSSGTRYEQYF
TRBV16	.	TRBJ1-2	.	TGTGCCAGCAGCCAATCGACGGGGTCTGGCTACACCTTC	CASSQSTGSGYTF
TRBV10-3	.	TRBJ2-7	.	TGTGCCATCAGTTCCGGGACTGCATCCTACGAGCAGTACTTC	CAISSGTASYEQYF
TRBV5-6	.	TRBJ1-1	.	TGTGCCAGCAGCTTGGCGCCGAACACTGAAGCTTTCTTT	CASSLAPNTEAFF
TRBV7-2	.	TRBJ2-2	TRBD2	TGTGCCAGCAGCGCAGCGGGGGGAAACACCGGGGAGCTGTTTTTT	CASSAAGGNTGELFF
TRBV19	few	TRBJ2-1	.	TGTGCCAGTAGTATAGGTGGGAACAATGAGCAGTTCTTC	CASSIGGNNEQFF
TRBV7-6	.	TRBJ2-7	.	TGTGCCAGCAGCTACTCGGGCTACGAGCAGTACTTC	CASSYSGYEQYF
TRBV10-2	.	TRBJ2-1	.	TGCGCCAGCGGTAAGGCCCAGCCGGCTGAGCAGTTCTTC	CASGKAQPAEQFF
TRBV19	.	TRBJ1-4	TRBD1	TGTGCCAGTAGTTCACAGGGGGGACTTCTGAAAAGACTGTTTTTT	CASSSQGGLLKRLFF
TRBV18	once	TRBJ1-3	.	TGTGCCAGCTCGCGACAGGCTGGAAACACCATATATTTT	CASSRQAGNTIYF
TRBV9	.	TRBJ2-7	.	TGTGCCAGCAGCGTAGGTGGGGATGGCGAGCAGTACTTC	CASSVGGDGEQYF
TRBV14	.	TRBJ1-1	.	TGTGCCAGCAGCCCGAGGACAGACACTGAAGCTTTCTTT	CASSPRTDTEAFF
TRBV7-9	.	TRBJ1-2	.	TGTGCCAGCAGCTTAGGAGGGTCGGCAGGGCTTGTGAGCTACACCTTC	CASSLGGSAGLVSYTF
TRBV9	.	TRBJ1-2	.	TGTGCCAGCAGCGTAGGTGCTGGCTACACCTTC	CASSVGAGYTF
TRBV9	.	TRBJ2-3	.	TGTGCCAGCAGCGTAGGAGTTAGCAGGGGACTCCTACTAGGGGGCAATACGCAGTATTTT	CASSVGVSRGLLLGGNTQYF
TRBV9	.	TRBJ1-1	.	TGTGCCAGCAGCGACCCGGGGGGATCGAACACTGAAGCTTTCTTT	CASSDPGGSNTEAFF
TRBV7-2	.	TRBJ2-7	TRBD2	TGTGCCAGCAGCTCGCCGGGACTAGGGTACGAGCAGTACTTC	CASSSPGLGYEQYF
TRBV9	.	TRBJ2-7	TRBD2	TGTGCCAGCAGTAGACAGGGCAGCAGCGGGAGGGACGAGCAGTACTTC	CASSRQGSSGRDEQYF
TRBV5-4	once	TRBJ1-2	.	TGTGCCAGCAGCTCCGAGGGAGGGCTCTATGGCTACACCTTC	CASSSEGGLYGYTF
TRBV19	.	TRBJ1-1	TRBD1	TGTGCCAGTACGGCAACCGGGACAGGGGGCTTTGTGACTTTCTTT	CASTATGTGGFVTFF